The 26 T cell receptor beta chains in this list originate from one sample, sequenced in a study of memory CD4+ T cells and cytomegalovirus serostatus. Generated by immunoSEQ multiplex PCR, the TCRdb table keeps only in-frame clones and is missing some. The sample lists approximately 41,000 clones; roughly four fifths were seen once. The sort gate was single viable CD3+CD4+CD8-CD45RO+ cells for memory CD4+ T cells. Sequencing was done on a sample of memory CD4+ T cells from blood. These receptors were collected from an adult in good health and CMV-seronegative.

This rearrangement joins TRBV28 to TRBJ2-3; D ambiguous. V lost 5 bases to trimming and J lost 2 bases, with 17 bases between them. This CDR3 contains 16 residues. CDR1 and CDR2 from the germline V gene are MDHEN and SYDVKM. The CDR3 region is CASSPPGSVFTDTQYF. CDR3 bases: TGTGCCAGCAGTCCCCCGGGTAGTGTCTTCACAGATACGCAGTATTTT. Full variable domain (missing parts from reference TRBV28 and TRBJ2-3): DVKVTQSSRYLVKRTGEKVFLECVQDMDHENMFWYRQDPGLGLRLIYFSYDVKMKEKGDIPEGYSVSREKKERFSLILESASTNQTSMYLCASSPPGSVFTDTQYFGPGTRLTVL.

V usage is TRBV5-6 and J usage is TRBJ2-3; D uncertain. This CDR3 is built from 12 residues. Trimming removed 3 bases at V and 0 bases at J, with 2 bases between. The germline gives CDR1 SGHDT, CDR2 YYEEEE. For the CDR3, the DNA is TGTGCCAGCAGCTACAGCACAGATACGCAGTATTTT. Amino acids: CASSYSTDTQYF. Complete variable domain (other parts from reference TRBV5-6 and TRBJ2-3): DAGVTQSPTHLIKTRGQQVTLRCSPKSGHDTVSWYQQALGQGPQFIFQYYEEEERQRGNFPDRFSGHQFPNYSSELNVNALLLGDSALYLCASSYSTDTQYFGPGTRLTVL.

This chain connects TRBV29-1 to TRBJ2-7; D remains unclear. The CDR3 runs 14 residues. Germline CDR1 reads SQVTM; CDR2 reads ANQGSEA. The germline V and J ends were trimmed by 4 bases and 6 bases, with 19 bases remaining between them. Here the CDR3 reads CSVALHAQGREQYF. The CDR3 DNA reads as TGCAGCGTTGCGCTGCACGCTCAAGGCCGCGAGCAGTACTTC.

This sequence joins TRBV6-1 and TRBJ2-1; D gene uncertain. Germline V CDR1 and CDR2: MNHNS, SASEGT. There are 16 residues in the CDR3. V was clipped by 2 bases and J by 0 bases, with 11 bases between them. CDR3 in DNA: TGTGCCAGCAGTGAATTCCAGAGAAGCTCCTACAATGAGCAGTTCTTC. It yields the protein CASSEFQRSSYNEQFF.

This rearrangement joins TRBV5-4 to TRBJ2-3; 9 nucleotides agree with TRBD1. Germline assignment: CDR1 SGHNT and CDR2 YYREEE (reference sequence). Losses at the gene ends were 0 bases for V and 2 bases for J; bases not matched to a gene: 13. This CDR3 contains 19 residues. This CDR3 is CASSLDAGTGFFATDTQYF. CDR3 coding DNA: TGTGCCAGCAGCTTGGACGCTGGGACAGGGTTTTTTGCCACAGATACGCAGTATTTT. Looking up the rest from reference TRBV5-4 and TRBJ2-3 gives the full variable domain: ETGVTQSPTHLIKTRGQQVTLRCSSQSGHNTVSWYQQALGQGPQFIFQYYREEENGRGNFPPRFSGLQFPNYSSELNVNALELDDSALYLCASSLDAGTGFFATDTQYFGPGTRLTVL.

The chain combines TRBV7-9 with TRBJ2-7; 13 bases fit TRBD2. CDR3 length: 16 residues. Germline V lookup: CDR1 SEHNR, CDR2 FQNEAQ (reference sequence). With 5 bases clipped from V and 1 base from J, the junction kept 5 bases outside the gene matches. CDR3 coding DNA: TGTGCCAGCAGCGCGACTAGCGGGAGGAGATCCTACGAGCAGTACTTC. Protein: CASSATSGRRSYEQYF.

This chain connects TRBV15 to TRBJ2-1; 11 bases line up with TRBD2. The J segment lost 9 bases and the V segment lost 1 base, leaving 5 bases of the junction unmatched. CDR1 and CDR2 (germline): LNHNV, YYDKDF (reference sequence). The CDR3 consists of 15 residues. The CDR3 loop is CATSRGLAGGGEQFF. The CDR3 DNA reads TGTGCCACCAGCAGAGGGCTAGCGGGAGGTGGTGAGCAGTTCTTC.

This chain links TRBV15 with TRBJ2-3; D call uncertain. Germline assignment: CDR1 LNHNV and CDR2 YYDKDF (reference sequence). The CDR3 is 14 residues long. V lost 8 bases, J lost 2 bases, and 14 bases lay in between. In DNA, the CDR3 is TGTGCCACCCAAGCAAGGGCCACCACAGATACGCAGTATTTT. Amino acids: CATQARATTDTQYF.

CDR3 coding DNA: TGTGCCAGTAGGCCGGGACTTGGACGGCTTAATGAGCAGTTCTTC. It yields the protein CASRPGLGRLNEQFF. The J gene is TRBJ2-1, the V gene TRBV19, with D tentatively TRBD2 (6 bases). Germline values: CDR1 LNHDA, CDR2 SQIVND (reference sequence). The CDR3 consists of 15 residues. V was cut by 6 bases and J by 7 bases, with 19 bases left in between.

This clone was counted a single time. The chain couples TRBV7-6 to TRBJ1-1; 9 nucleotides align to TRBD1. This CDR3 has 16 amino acids. The J segment lost 5 bases and the V segment lost 5 bases, leaving 12 bases of the junction unmatched. Germline V gives CDR1 SGHVS, CDR2 FNYEAQ. CDR3 DNA: TGTGCCAGCAGCCCACTATCACAGGGGGCTGGGACTGAAGCTTTCTTT. This translates into CASSPLSQGAGTEAFF.

The chain combines TRBV21-1 with TRBJ2-5; TRBD2, the table's D call, was not compared with the DNA. TRBV21-1 constitutes a pseudogene. CDR3 size: 15 residues. The CDR3, as DNA: TGTGCCAGCAGCAAAGCGGGAGGGCCGCAAGAGACCCAGTACTTC. Translation: CASSKAGGPQETQYF.

This sequence joins TRBV7-9 and TRBJ2-6; TRBD2 might be the D (5 bases). CDR1 is SEHNR and CDR2 is FQNEAQ in the germline V gene (reference sequence). The V end lost 4 bases, the J end lost 2 bases, and 12 bases lay between the germline ends. The CDR3 runs 16 residues. Here the CDR3 reads CASSSGLSAGANVLTF. The DNA of the CDR3 is TGTGCCAGCAGCTCCGGACTTTCGGCTGGGGCCAACGTCCTGACTTTC.

The chain recombines TRBV7-6 with TRBJ2-2; the D call may be TRBD1 or TRBD2 (5 bases each). Germline values: CDR1 SGHVS, CDR2 FNYEAQ. The CDR3 covers 17 residues. V lost 6 bases and J lost 6, with 23 bases in between. The CDR3 DNA reads as TGTGCCAGCAGTCCAATTAGCAAGGGGAGTTTCGCCGGGGAGCTGTTTTTT. This sequence encodes CASSPISKGSFAGELFF.

The chain carries TRBV5-6 and TRBJ2-2, with D perhaps TRBD1 (5 bases). Germline CDR1 and CDR2: SGHDT and YYEEEE. V was trimmed by 4 bases and J by 4 bases, leaving 17 bases between them. The CDR3 totals 16 residues. The CDR3 nucleotides are TGTGCCAGCAGCCCGGGCGTCACAAGGGGCACCGGGGAGCTGTTTTTT. It translates to CASSPGVTRGTGELFF.

J is TRBJ1-1 and V is TRBV7-2; D is unclear. Germline V gene sequence: CDR1 SGHTA, CDR2 FQGNSA. Between the trimmed V and J ends, which lost 1 base and 0 bases, there was a span of 3 bases. This CDR3 has 13 residues. The chain's CDR3 is CASSLGMNTEAFF. The CDR3 DNA reads as TGTGCCAGCAGCTTAGGCATGAACACTGAAGCTTTCTTT. Together with reference TRBV7-2 and TRBJ1-1, the CDR3 gives the full variable domain: GAGVSQSPSNKVTEKGKDVELRCDPISGHTALYWYRQSLGQGLEFLIYFQGNSAPDKSGLPSDRFSAERTGGSVSTLTIQRTQQEDSAVYLCASSLGMNTEAFFGQGTRLTVV.

The chain joins TRBV6-4 to TRBJ2-7; 7 nucleotides match TRBD2. The CDR3 has 15 amino acids. Germline V gene data show CDR1 as MRHNA and CDR2 as SNTAGT. The V gene end was trimmed by 7 bases and the J gene end by 2 bases; junction bases not matched to a gene: 11. CDR3 sequence (DNA): TGTGCCAGCAAGCTCCTACGCGGGAGTGCCTACGAGCAGTACTTC. Its protein is CASKLLRGSAYEQYF.

V is TRBV6-1 and J is TRBJ1-1, with unresolved D. This CDR3 has 13 amino acids. Trimming took off 4 bases at V and 1 base at J, with 7 bases between the two ends. Per the germline V gene, CDR1 is MNHNS and CDR2 is SASEGT. The CDR3 loop is CASSASGNTEAFF. The CDR3 DNA sequence: TGTGCCAGCAGTGCATCAGGGAACACTGAAGCTTTCTTT.

The chain recombines TRBV7-2 with TRBJ1-5, with TRBD1 as a possible D gene (6 bases). Trimming pared 1 base from V and 7 bases from J, leaving 14 bases between. The germline V gene encodes CDR1 SGHTA and CDR2 FQGNSA. The CDR3 is made up of 15 amino acids. DNA of the CDR3: TGTGCCAGCAGCTTAGGTCTCGCAGGGGACCAGCCCCAGCATTTT. This sequence encodes CASSLGLAGDQPQHF. The variable domain in full, with the rest retrieved from reference TRBV7-2 and TRBJ1-5, is GAGVSQSPSNKVTEKGKDVELRCDPISGHTALYWYRQSLGQGLEFLIYFQGNSAPDKSGLPSDRFSAERTGGSVSTLTIQRTQQEDSAVYLCASSLGLAGDQPQHFGDGTRLSIL.

This clone was counted a few times. The chain links TRBV5-1 to TRBJ2-5, with 8 bases matching TRBD1. Germline lookup yields CDR1 SGHRS and CDR2 YFSETQ. J was trimmed by 4 bases and V by 6 bases; bases with no gene match: 2. The CDR3 spans 12 residues. The CDR3 protein is CASKGQVETQYF. In DNA form, the CDR3 reads TGCGCCAGCAAGGGACAGGTAGAGACCCAGTACTTC. The full variable domain, its missing parts supplied by reference TRBV5-1 and TRBJ2-5, is KAGVTQTPRYLIKTRGQQVTLSCSPISGHRSVSWYQQTPGQGLQFLFEYFSETQRNKGNFPGRFSGRQFSNSRSEMNVSTLELGDSALYLCASKGQVETQYFGPGTRLLVL.

This clone was detected only a few times. The chain has TRBV6-5 and TRBJ2-2; 7 bases are shared with TRBD2. V dropped 4 bases and J dropped 6; count of bases not matched to a gene: 11. Germline CDR1 and CDR2: MNHEY and SVGAGI. This CDR3 has 16 amino acids. CDR3 nucleotide sequence: TGTGCCAGCAGTTCCCTGGGTAGCGGGTTGTCCGGGGAGCTGTTTTTT. It is translated as CASSSLGSGLSGELFF.

The chain employs TRBV4-1 and TRBJ1-3, with 7 positions matching TRBD1. Germline V gene sequence: CDR1 MGHRA, CDR2 YSYEKL. The CDR3 covers 15 residues. The trim removed 4 bases at V and 2 bases at J, leaving 5 bases unmatched. CDR3 sequence reads: CASSRDSVTGNTIYF. The CDR3 bases are TGCGCCAGCAGCCGGGACAGCGTCACTGGAAACACCATATATTTT.

CDR3 sequence: CASGLTDRDTGELFF. In nucleotides, the CDR3 is TGTGCTAGTGGTTTAACGGACAGGGACACCGGGGAGCTGTTTTTT. This chain uses TRBV12-5 with TRBJ2-2, with 8 positions matching TRBD1. V shed 3 bases and J 3 bases; nucleotides not matched to a gene: 3. The V gene's germline CDR1 is LGHNT and CDR2 FRNRAP. The CDR3 covers 15 residues.

This rearrangement joins TRBV7-2 to TRBJ2-2, with D tentatively TRBD1 (6 bases). V was cut by 10 bases and J by 5 bases, with 14 bases left in between. CDR1 is SGHTA and CDR2 is FQGNSA in the germline V gene. There are 13 residues in the CDR3. CDR3 DNA: TGTGCCACTCAAAAACAGGGAACCGGGGAGCTGTTTTTT. Its protein product is CATQKQGTGELFF.

The chain uses TRBV25-1 and TRBJ2-7, with a weak D call TRBD2 (5 bases). The CDR3 totals 15 residues. The V gene's germline CDR1 is MGHDK and CDR2 SYGVNS. Trimming took off 3 bases at V and 2 bases at J, with 14 bases between the two ends. The CDR3 DNA follows: TGTGCCAGCAGTGACCGGGATGCAGATGCCTACGAGCAGTACTTC. Translating it yields CASSDRDADAYEQYF.

The chain joins TRBV7-6 to TRBJ2-1; the match to TRBD2 covers 12 bases. CDR3 size: 16 residues. CDR1 and CDR2 from the germline V gene are SGHVS and FNYEAQ. V dropped 5 bases and J dropped 5; count of bases not matched to a gene: 7. This CDR3 is CASSRLLAGGDNEQFF. For the CDR3, the DNA is TGTGCCAGCAGCAGGCTCCTAGCGGGAGGGGACAATGAGCAGTTCTTC. Combining the CDR3 with reference TRBV7-6 and TRBJ2-1 gives the whole variable domain GAGVSQSPRYKVTKRGQDVALRCDPISGHVSLYWYRQALGQGPEFLTYFNYEAQQDKSGLPNDRFSAERPEGSISTLTIQRTEQRDSAMYRCASSRLLAGGDNEQFFGPGTRLTVL.

This rearrangement joins TRBV6-6 to TRBJ2-1; D is perhaps TRBD2 (6 bases). Trimming cost V 2 bases and J 8 bases, with 13 bases left between them. The CDR3 contains 14 residues. The germline gives CDR1 MNHNY, CDR2 SVGAGI (reference sequence). The CDR3 region has the DNA TGTGCCAGCAGTTACCCTATTCCTAGCGATGAGCAGTTCTTC. It specifies CASSYPIPSDEQFF.